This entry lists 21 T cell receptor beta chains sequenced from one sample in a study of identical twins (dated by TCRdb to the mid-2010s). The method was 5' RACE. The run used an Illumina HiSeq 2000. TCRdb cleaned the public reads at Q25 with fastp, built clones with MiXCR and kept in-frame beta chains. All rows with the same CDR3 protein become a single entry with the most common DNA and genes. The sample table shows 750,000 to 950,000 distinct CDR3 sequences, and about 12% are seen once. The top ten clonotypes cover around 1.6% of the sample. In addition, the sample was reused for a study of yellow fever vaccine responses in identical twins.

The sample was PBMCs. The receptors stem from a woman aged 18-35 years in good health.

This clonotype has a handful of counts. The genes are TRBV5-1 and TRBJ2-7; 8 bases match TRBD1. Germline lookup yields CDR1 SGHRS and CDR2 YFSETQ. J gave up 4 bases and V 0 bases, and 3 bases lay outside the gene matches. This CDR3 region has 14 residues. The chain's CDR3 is CASSLVQGGYEQYF. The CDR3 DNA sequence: TGCGCCAGCAGCTTGGTACAGGGGGGATACGAGCAGTACTTC.

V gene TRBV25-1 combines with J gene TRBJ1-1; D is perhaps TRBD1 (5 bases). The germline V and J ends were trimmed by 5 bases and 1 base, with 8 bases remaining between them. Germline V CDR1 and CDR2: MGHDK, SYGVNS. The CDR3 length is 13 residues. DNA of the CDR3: TGTGCCAGCAGTATGACAGCGAACACTGAAGCTTTCTTT. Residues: CASSMTANTEAFF.

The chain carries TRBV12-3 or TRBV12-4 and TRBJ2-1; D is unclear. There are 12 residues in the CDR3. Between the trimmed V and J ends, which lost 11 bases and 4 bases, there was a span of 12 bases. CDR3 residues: CASGFLYNEQFF. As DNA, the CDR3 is TGTGCCTCCGGCTTCTTATACAATGAGCAGTTCTTC.

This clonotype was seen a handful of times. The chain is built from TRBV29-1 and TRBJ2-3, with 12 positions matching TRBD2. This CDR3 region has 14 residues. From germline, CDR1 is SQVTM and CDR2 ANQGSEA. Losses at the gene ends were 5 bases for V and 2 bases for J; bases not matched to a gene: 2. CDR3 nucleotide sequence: TGCAGCGTTCGGACTAGCGGGGCCACAGATACGCAGTATTTT. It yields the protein CSVRTSGATDTQYF.

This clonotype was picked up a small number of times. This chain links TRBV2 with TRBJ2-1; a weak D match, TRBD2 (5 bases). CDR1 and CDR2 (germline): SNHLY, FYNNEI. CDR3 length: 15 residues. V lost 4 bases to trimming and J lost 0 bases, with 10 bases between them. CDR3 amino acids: CASSGLTSSYNEQFF. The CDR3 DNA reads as TGTGCCAGCAGTGGACTAACGAGCTCCTACAATGAGCAGTTCTTC. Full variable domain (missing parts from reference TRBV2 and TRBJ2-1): EPEVTQTPSHQVTQMGQEVILRCVPISNHLYFYWYRQILGQKVEFLVSFYNNEISEKSEIFDDQFSVERPDGSNFTLKIRSTKLEDSAMYFCASSGLTSSYNEQFFGPGTRLTVL.

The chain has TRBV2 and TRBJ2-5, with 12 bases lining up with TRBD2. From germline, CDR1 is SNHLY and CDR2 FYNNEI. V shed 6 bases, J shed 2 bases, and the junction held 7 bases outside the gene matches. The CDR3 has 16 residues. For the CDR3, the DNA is TGTGCCAGCAGCGGCGGACTAGCGGGGCGGCAAGAGACCCAGTACTTC. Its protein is CASSGGLAGRQETQYF. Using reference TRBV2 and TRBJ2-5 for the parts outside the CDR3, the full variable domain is EPEVTQTPSHQVTQMGQEVILRCVPISNHLYFYWYRQILGQKVEFLVSFYNNEISEKSEIFDDQFSVERPDGSNFTLKIRSTKLEDSAMYFCASSGGLAGRQETQYFGPGTRLLVL.

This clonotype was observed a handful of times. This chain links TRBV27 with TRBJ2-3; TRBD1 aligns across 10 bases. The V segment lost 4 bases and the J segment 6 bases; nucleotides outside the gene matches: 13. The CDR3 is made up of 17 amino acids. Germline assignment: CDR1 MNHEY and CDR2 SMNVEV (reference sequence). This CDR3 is CASSSILGQGSGDTQYF. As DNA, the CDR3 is TGTGCCAGCAGTTCCATTCTGGGACAGGGGTCAGGGGATACGCAGTATTTT.

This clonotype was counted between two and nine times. The CDR3 spells CASSWGQGCCGELFF. In DNA form, the CDR3 reads TGTGCCAGCAGTTGGGGACAGGGTTGTTGCGGGGAGCTGTTTTTT. The V call is TRBV6-2 or TRBV6-3, the J call TRBJ2-2, with 9 bases aligning to TRBD1. V gave up 4 bases and J gave up 7 bases; unmatched junction bases: 7. The CDR3 is 15 amino acids. The germline gives CDR1 MNHEY, CDR2 SVGEGT.

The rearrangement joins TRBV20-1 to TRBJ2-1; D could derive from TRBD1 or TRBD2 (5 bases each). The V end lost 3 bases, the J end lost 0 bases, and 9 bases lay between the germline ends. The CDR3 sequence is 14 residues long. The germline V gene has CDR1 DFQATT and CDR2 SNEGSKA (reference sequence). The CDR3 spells CSASKGSSYNEQFF. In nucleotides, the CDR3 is TGCAGTGCTAGCAAGGGGAGCTCCTACAATGAGCAGTTCTTC.

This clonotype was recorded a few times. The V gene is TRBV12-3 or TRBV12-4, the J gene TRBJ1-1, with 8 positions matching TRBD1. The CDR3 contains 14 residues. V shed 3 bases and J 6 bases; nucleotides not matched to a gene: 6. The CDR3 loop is CASSFGQGKAEAFF. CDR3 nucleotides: TGTGCCAGCAGTTTCGGACAGGGAAAGGCTGAAGCTTTCTTT.

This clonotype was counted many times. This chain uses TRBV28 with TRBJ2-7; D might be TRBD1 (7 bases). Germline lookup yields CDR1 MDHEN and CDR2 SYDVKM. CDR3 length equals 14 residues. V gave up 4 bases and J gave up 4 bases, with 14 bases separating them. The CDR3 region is CASSWRDSLYEQYV. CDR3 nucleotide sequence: TGTGCCAGCAGTTGGCGGGACAGCCTTTACGAGCAGTACGTC.

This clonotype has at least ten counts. The CDR3, as DNA: TGCAGTGTTAGGCGGCTAGCGGGAGAGGCGGAGACCCAGTACTTC. This codes for CSVRRLAGEAETQYF. The chain couples TRBV20-1 to TRBJ2-5; 10 bases are a match to TRBD2. The length of the CDR3 is 15 residues. Germline CDR1 DFQATT, CDR2 SNEGSKA (reference sequence). Trimming cost V 7 bases and J 5 bases; bases outside gene matches: 13.

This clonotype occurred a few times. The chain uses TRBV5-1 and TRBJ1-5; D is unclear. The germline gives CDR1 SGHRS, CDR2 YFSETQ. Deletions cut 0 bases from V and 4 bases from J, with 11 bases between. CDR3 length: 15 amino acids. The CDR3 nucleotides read TGCGCCAGCAGCTTGGTTCCGGAGACGAATCAGCCCCAGCATTTT. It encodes CASSLVPETNQPQHF. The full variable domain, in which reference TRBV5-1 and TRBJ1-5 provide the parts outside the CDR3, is KAGVTQTPRYLIKTRGQQVTLSCSPISGHRSVSWYQQTPGQGLQFLFEYFSETQRNKGNFPGRFSGRQFSNSRSEMNVSTLELGDSALYLCASSLVPETNQPQHFGDGTRLSIL.

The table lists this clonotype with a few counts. The CDR3 region has the DNA TGTGCCAGCAGCTACGACTTAGCGGACGAGCAGTACTTC. Translation: CASSYDLADEQYF. This chain uses TRBV7-6 with TRBJ2-7; the D gene is possibly TRBD2 (6 bases). The CDR3 sequence is 13 residues long. V was shortened by 4 bases and J by 5 bases, with 12 bases between the two germline ends. Germline CDR1 SGHVS, CDR2 FNYEAQ.

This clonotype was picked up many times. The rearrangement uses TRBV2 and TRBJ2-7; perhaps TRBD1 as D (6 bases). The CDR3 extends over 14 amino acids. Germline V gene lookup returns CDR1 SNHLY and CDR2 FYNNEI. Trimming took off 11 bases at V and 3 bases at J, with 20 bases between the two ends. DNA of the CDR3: TGTGCCGGCCACCCAGGGGCCGGTGTCTACGAGCAGTACTTC. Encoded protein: CAGHPGAGVYEQYF.

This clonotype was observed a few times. DNA of the CDR3: TGTGCCAGCAGTTTCCGACTAGCGGGGAAGCGTTTTGGGGAGACCCAGTACTTC. This encodes CASSFRLAGKRFGETQYF. This sequence joins TRBV28 and TRBJ2-5, with TRBD2 matching 11 bases. CDR1 and CDR2 (germline): MDHEN, SYDVKM. This CDR3 spans 18 amino acids. Trimming took 3 bases from V and 5 from J; bases not matched to a gene: 14.

CDR3 sequence reads: CASRPTGIEKLFF. The CDR3 DNA reads TGTGCCAGCAGACCGACAGGGATTGAAAAACTGTTTTTT. J is TRBJ1-4 and V is TRBV12-3 or TRBV12-4, with TRBD1 matching over 7 bases. V trimming: 6 bases; J trimming: 7 bases; junction bases outside the gene matches: 5. The CDR3 runs to 13 residues.

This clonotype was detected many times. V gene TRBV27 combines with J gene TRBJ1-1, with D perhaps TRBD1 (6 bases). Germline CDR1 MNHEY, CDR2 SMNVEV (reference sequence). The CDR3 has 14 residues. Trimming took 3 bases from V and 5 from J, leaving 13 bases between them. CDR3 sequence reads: CASSFREGGTEAFF. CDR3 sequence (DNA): TGTGCCAGCAGTTTTAGGGAAGGGGGTACTGAAGCTTTCTTT.

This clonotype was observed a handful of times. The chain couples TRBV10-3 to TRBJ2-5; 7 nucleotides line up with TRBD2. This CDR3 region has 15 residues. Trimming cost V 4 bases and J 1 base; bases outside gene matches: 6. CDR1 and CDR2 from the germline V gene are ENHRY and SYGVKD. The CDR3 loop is CAISGESGGQETQYF. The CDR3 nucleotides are TGTGCCATCAGTGGGGAATCGGGAGGCCAAGAGACCCAGTACTTC.

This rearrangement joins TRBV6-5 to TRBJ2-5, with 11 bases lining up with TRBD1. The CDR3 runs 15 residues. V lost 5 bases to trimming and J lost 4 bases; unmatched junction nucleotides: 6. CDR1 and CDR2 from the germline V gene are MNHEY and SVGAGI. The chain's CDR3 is CASSNPGQGGETQYF. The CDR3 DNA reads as TGTGCCAGCAGTAACCCGGGACAGGGGGGAGAGACCCAGTACTTC.

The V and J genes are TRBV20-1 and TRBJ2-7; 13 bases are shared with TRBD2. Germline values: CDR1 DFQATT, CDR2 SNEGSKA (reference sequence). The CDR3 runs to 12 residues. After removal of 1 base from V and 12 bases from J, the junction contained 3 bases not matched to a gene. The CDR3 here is CSARVLAGGRYF. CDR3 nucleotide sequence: TGCAGTGCTAGAGTACTAGCGGGAGGGCGGTACTTC.